The TCR beta chain described here comes from a study of shared clonotypes between healthy human individuals. Comments on this clone: Its matching antigen is unknown.

The germline gives CDR1 GTSNPN, CDR2 SVGIG (reference sequence). CDR3 length: 15 amino acids. Between the trimmed V and J ends, which lost 8 bases and 3 bases, there was a span of 20 bases. Study-level results: It was the non-shared clonotypes that had lower generation probabilities than clonotypes shared by all four donors.

The CD4+ fraction was divided into a CD45RA+ naive subset and a CD45RA-negative memory subset. Every immunoSEQ plate was one replicate of a subset's evenly spread DNA. Replicate PCRs run on sorted subsets employed approximately 180 ng DNA, around 31,000 T cell genomes. Some clones are missing from TCRdb's copy, which holds only in-frame ones; the method was immunoSEQ multiplex PCR. The data hold over a million clones, with more than 75% observed a single time. The clonotype was recovered from a man between 18 and 35 years old in good health. Some clones in this sample may be carry-over from other donors' samples. The material sequenced was memory CD4+ T cells from PBMCs. Subset in this sample: CD45RA-negative fraction. V gene TRBV30 combines with J gene TRBJ1-3, with D tentatively TRBD1 (5 bases). The CDR3 nucleotides are TGTGCCCAAAGACCTCCAGGGACTGTTGGAAACACCATATATTTT. It codes for CAQRPPGTVGNTIYF.